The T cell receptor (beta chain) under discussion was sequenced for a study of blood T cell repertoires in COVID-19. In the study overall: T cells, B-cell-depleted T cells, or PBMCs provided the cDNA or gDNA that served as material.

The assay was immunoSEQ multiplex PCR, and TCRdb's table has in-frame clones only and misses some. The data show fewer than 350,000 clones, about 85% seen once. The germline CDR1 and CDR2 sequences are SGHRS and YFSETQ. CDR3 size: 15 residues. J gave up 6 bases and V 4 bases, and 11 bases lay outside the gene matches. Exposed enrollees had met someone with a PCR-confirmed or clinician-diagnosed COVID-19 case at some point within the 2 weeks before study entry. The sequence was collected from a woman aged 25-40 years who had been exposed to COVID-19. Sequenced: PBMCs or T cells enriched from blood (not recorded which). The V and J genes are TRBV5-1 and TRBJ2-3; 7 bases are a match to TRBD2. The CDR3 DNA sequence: TGCGCCAGCAGCGGTGTAGCGGGCGGCGGGGATACGCAGTATTTT. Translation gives CASSGVAGGGDTQYF. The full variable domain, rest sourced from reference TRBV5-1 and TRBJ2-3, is KAGVTQTPRYLIKTRGQQVTLSCSPISGHRSVSWYQQTPGQGLQFLFEYFSETQRNKGNFPGRFSGRQFSNSRSEMNVSTLELGDSALYLCASSGVAGGGDTQYFGPGTRLTVL.